The 21 T cell receptor beta chains presented below share a single source sample, sequenced in a study of T cells after posttransplantation cyclophosphamide. Cyclophosphamide on days +3 and +4 followed busulfan-fludarabine conditioning and a marrow graft. Clones were sequenced by immunoSEQ multiplex PCR, and TCRdb holds only the in-frame ones, with some missing. This table holds about 36,000 clones, around 78% found once. The sample consisted of CD4+ T cells sorted from blood, taken roughly 2,000 days after a stem cell transplant with posttransplant cyclophosphamide. The receptors here all came from a female patient between 35 and 55 years old who received an allogeneic stem cell transplant from a related donor, was CMV-positive, and had no GVHD. Some T cells may have come from the graft donor.

In this sample, this clone turned up a few times. The rearrangement uses TRBV18 and TRBJ1-6; weak D call: TRBD1 (6 bases). CDR3 length: 14 amino acids. The V gene lost 6 bases and the J gene lost 7 bases, with 13 bases spanning the gap. The germline CDR1 and CDR2 sequences are KGHSH and LQKENI. The CDR3 nucleotides read TGTGCCAGCTCCCCAGCCGGACAGAATTCACCCCTCCACTTT. It codes for CASSPAGQNSPLHF.

This chain connects TRBV10-3 to TRBJ2-5, with 14 positions matching TRBD2. Germline V gives CDR1 ENHRY, CDR2 SYGVKD. Unmatched junction bases numbered 2, after V lost 9 bases and J lost 2 bases. This CDR3 is 14 amino acids long. The CDR3 here is CAIRTSGGQETQYF. CDR3 DNA: TGTGCCATTCGGACTAGCGGGGGGCAAGAGACCCAGTACTTC.

In this sample, this clone turned up a few times. In DNA form, the CDR3 reads TGTGCCAGCAGTGTTAGGGGGACCCAGTACTTC. It specifies CASSVRGTQYF. V usage is TRBV2 and J usage is TRBJ2-5, with D possibly being TRBD1 (5 bases). From germline, CDR1 is SNHLY and CDR2 FYNNEI. The CDR3 loop spans 11 amino acids. The V end lost 4 bases, the J end lost 7 bases, and 7 bases lay between the germline ends.

This clone showed up just a few times. The V and J genes are TRBV6-6 and TRBJ1-1; unclear D gene. V lost 0 bases to trimming and J lost 6 bases, with 14 bases between them. Per germline, CDR1 MNHNY and CDR2 SVGAGI (reference sequence). This CDR3 contains 15 residues. For the CDR3, the DNA is TGTGCCAGCAGTTACTCCACCGAGGGCTTTTCTGAAGCTTTCTTT. Protein product: CASSYSTEGFSEAFF.

The chain employs TRBV5-1 and TRBJ1-1; TRBD1 matches 8 bases. CDR1 and CDR2 (germline): SGHRS, YFSETQ. J gave up 2 bases and V 3 bases, and 3 bases lay outside the gene matches. The CDR3 consists of 14 residues. This CDR3 is CASSSGQGNTEAFF. The CDR3, as DNA: TGCGCCAGCAGCTCCGGACAGGGAAACACTGAAGCTTTCTTT.

This chain joins TRBV5-5 and TRBJ1-6; 9 bases align to TRBD1. This CDR3 comprises 18 residues. V lost 0 bases and J lost 2; bases outside the gene matches: 6. Per germline, CDR1 SGHKS and CDR2 YYEKEE (reference sequence). CDR3 sequence (DNA): TGTGCCAGCAGCTTGGTAGGACAGGGGATAACCTATAATTCACCCCTCCACTTT. Its protein product is CASSLVGQGITYNSPLHF.

Notes on this clone: The junction departs from germline at one end; a sequencing error may be responsible. V gene TRBV11-2 combines with J gene TRBJ2-1; 7 nucleotides match TRBD1. Germline V CDR1 and CDR2: SGHAT, FQNNGV. This CDR3 spans 13 amino acids. The CDR3: CASSLDRANEQFF. CDR3 coding DNA: TGTGCCAGCAGCCTAGACAGGGCGAATGAGCAGTTCTTC. The variable domain in full, completed from reference TRBV11-2 and TRBJ2-1, reads EAGVAQSPRYKIIEKRQSVAFWCNPISGHATLYWYQQILGQGPKLLIQFQNNGVVDDSQLPKDRFSAERLKGVDSTLKIQPAKLEDSAVYLCASSLDRANEQFFGPGTRLTVL.

This clone showed up just a few times. The CDR3 DNA follows: TGTGCCAGCAGCCACAGGGGGCGCGGGAACACTGAAGCTTTCTTT. The encoded protein is CASSHRGRGNTEAFF. J is TRBJ1-1 and V is TRBV5-6; 9 bases match TRBD1. The trim removed 4 bases at V and 1 base at J, leaving 5 bases unmatched. Germline V gene lookup returns CDR1 SGHDT and CDR2 YYEEEE. The length of the CDR3 is 15 residues.

The chain employs TRBV2 and TRBJ2-7, with D tentatively TRBD2 (5 bases). Per the germline V gene, CDR1 is SNHLY and CDR2 is FYNNEI. The CDR3 contains 12 residues. V was trimmed by 0 bases and J by 9 bases, leaving 9 bases between them. Here the CDR3 reads CASSEALGGQYF. CDR3 nucleotide sequence: TGTGCCAGCAGTGAAGCGCTTGGAGGGCAGTACTTC. Full variable domain (outside the CDR3, taken from reference TRBV2 and TRBJ2-7): EPEVTQTPSHQVTQMGQEVILRCVPISNHLYFYWYRQILGQKVEFLVSFYNNEISEKSEIFDDQFSVERPDGSNFTLKIRSTKLEDSAMYFCASSEALGGQYFGPGTRLTVT.

This clone was seen a handful of times. V is TRBV5-4 and J is TRBJ2-5; D unresolved. Germline V gives CDR1 SGHNT, CDR2 YYREEE (reference sequence). Trimming removed 5 bases at V and 4 bases at J, with 12 bases between. CDR3 size: 13 residues. The CDR3 DNA reads as TGTGCCAGCAGTTTTGGTCAGTCAGAGACCCAGTACTTC. Its translation: CASSFGQSETQYF.

This rearrangement joins TRBV5-4 to TRBJ2-2; 7 positions match TRBD1. The CDR3 totals 13 residues. Per the germline V gene, CDR1 is SGHNT and CDR2 is YYREEE (reference sequence). Germline trimming cut 4 bases from V and 6 bases from J; bases unmatched to any gene: 3. The CDR3 DNA sequence: TGTGCCAGCAGCGTACAGGGGTCCGGGGAGCTGTTTTTT. Protein product: CASSVQGSGELFF.

The rearrangement joins TRBV5-1 to TRBJ1-1; D ambiguous. The CDR3 consists of 15 residues. CDR1 is SGHRS and CDR2 is YFSETQ in the germline V gene. With 4 bases removed from V and 1 base from J, the gap between germline ends came to 14 bases. CDR3 DNA: TGCGCCAGCAGCCCGCGGGTCGGTTCGAACACTGAAGCTTTCTTT. Translation: CASSPRVGSNTEAFF. The variable domain in full, with the rest retrieved from reference TRBV5-1 and TRBJ1-1, is KAGVTQTPRYLIKTRGQQVTLSCSPISGHRSVSWYQQTPGQGLQFLFEYFSETQRNKGNFPGRFSGRQFSNSRSEMNVSTLELGDSALYLCASSPRVGSNTEAFFGQGTRLTVV.

CDR3 loop: CASSPSGTSGLYNEQFF. The CDR3 coding sequence is TGTGCCAGCAGCCCATCAGGGACTAGCGGACTTTACAATGAGCAGTTCTTC. The V and J genes are TRBV9 and TRBJ2-1, with 11 bases that match TRBD2. The CDR3 spans 17 residues. Losses at the gene ends were 4 bases for V and 4 bases for J; bases not matched to a gene: 10. Germline V gene lookup returns CDR1 SGDLS and CDR2 YYNGEE.

The chain carries TRBV7-8 and TRBJ1-4, with D possibly being TRBD1 (5 bases). The germline gives CDR1 SGHVS, CDR2 FQNEAQ. The CDR3 spans 14 residues. V gave up 1 base and J gave up 7 bases, with 10 bases separating them. CDR3: CASSLGGDFEKLFF. The CDR3 DNA sequence: TGTGCCAGCAGCTTAGGAGGGGACTTTGAAAAACTGTTTTTT.

The chain is built from TRBV28 and TRBJ1-6; D not resolved. The germline V gene encodes CDR1 MDHEN and CDR2 SYDVKM. CDR3 length equals 15 residues. V was clipped by 5 bases and J by 13 bases, with 21 bases between them. The CDR3 DNA reads as TGTGCCAGCAGTCGAGACTTCGGAAACGGAGGGCCCCTCCACTTT. Translation: CASSRDFGNGGPLHF.

This clone was seen a few times. The J gene is TRBJ2-5, the V gene TRBV2; TRBD2 might be the D (5 bases). Germline CDR1 is SNHLY and CDR2 is FYNNEI. The V and J ends lost 6 bases and 9 bases respectively, with 14 bases between them. The CDR3 consists of 12 residues. CDR3 in amino acids: CASRVEGLAQYF. CDR3 nucleotides: TGTGCCAGCAGAGTAGAAGGACTGGCCCAGTACTTC.

The CDR3 protein is CASSFWGQLYEQYF. The CDR3 DNA reads TGTGCCAGCAGCTTTTGGGGACAGCTCTACGAGCAGTACTTC. This chain uses TRBV6-1 with TRBJ2-7; 7 bases are a match to TRBD1. CDR1 and CDR2 (germline): MNHNS, SASEGT. V gave up 6 bases and J gave up 3 bases; unmatched junction bases: 8. The CDR3 runs 14 residues.

This rearrangement joins TRBV18 to TRBJ2-7; 7 bases agree with TRBD2. The V gene's germline CDR1 is KGHSH and CDR2 LQKENI. The V and J ends lost 3 bases and 6 bases, in that order; junction bases with no gene match: 11. This CDR3 spans 15 amino acids. CDR3 sequence reads: CASSPGGGRAGEQYF. As DNA, the CDR3 is TGTGCCAGCTCACCGGGCGGGGGTCGCGCGGGCGAGCAGTACTTC.

The V call is TRBV2, the J call TRBJ1-3; D is uncertain. In germline, CDR1 is SNHLY, CDR2 FYNNEI. The CDR3 extends over 17 amino acids. V lost 6 bases to trimming and J lost 4 bases, with 22 bases between them. Written as DNA, the CDR3 is TGTGCCAGCAGGGATGAAAGGACCCTCACGGGAGGAAACACCATATATTTT. It codes for CASRDERTLTGGNTIYF.

The genes are TRBV4-2 and TRBJ1-1; 7 nucleotides agree with TRBD1. The CDR3 runs 13 residues. The germline gives CDR1 LGHNA, CDR2 YNFKEQ. With 5 bases clipped from V and 10 bases from J, the junction kept 10 bases outside the gene matches. This CDR3 is CASSTRQGLGAFF. In DNA, the CDR3 is TGTGCCAGCAGCACCCGACAGGGACTGGGAGCTTTCTTT.

The chain joins TRBV4-2 to TRBJ2-1; 9 bases fit TRBD2. Germline CDR1 reads LGHNA; CDR2 reads YNFKEQ. The CDR3 has 17 amino acids. V lost 2 bases, J lost 0 bases, and 5 bases stayed unmatched. This chain's CDR3 is CASSQPHSGSSYNEQFF. As DNA, the CDR3 is TGTGCCAGCAGCCAACCTCATAGCGGGAGCTCCTACAATGAGCAGTTCTTC.